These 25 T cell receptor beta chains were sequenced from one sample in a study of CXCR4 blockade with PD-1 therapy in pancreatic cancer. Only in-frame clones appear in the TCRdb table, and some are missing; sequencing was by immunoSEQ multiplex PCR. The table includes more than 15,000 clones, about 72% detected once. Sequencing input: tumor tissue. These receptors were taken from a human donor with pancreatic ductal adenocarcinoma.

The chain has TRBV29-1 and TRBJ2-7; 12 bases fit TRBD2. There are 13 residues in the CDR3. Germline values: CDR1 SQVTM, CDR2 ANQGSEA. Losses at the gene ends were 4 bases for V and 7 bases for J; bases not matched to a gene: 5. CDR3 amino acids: CSVGLAGGREQYF. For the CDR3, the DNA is TGCAGCGTTGGGCTAGCGGGAGGGAGGGAGCAGTACTTC.

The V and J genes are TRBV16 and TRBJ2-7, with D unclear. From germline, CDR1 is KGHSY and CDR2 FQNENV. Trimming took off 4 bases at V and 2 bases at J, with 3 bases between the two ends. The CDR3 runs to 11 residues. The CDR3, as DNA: TGTGCCAGCAGCCCAACCTACGAGCAGTACTTC. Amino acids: CASSPTYEQYF.

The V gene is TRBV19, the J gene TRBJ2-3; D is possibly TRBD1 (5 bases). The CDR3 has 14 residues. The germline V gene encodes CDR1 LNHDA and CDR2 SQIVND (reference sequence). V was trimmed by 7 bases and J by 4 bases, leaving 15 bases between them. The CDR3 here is CASNWGRGPDTQYF. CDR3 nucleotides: TGTGCCAGTAATTGGGGTAGGGGCCCAGATACGCAGTATTTT. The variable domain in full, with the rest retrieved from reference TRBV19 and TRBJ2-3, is DGGITQSPKYLFRKEGQNVTLSCEQNLNHDAMYWYRQDPGQGLRLIYYSQIVNDFQKGDIAEGYSVSREKKESFPLTVTSAQKNPTAFYLCASNWGRGPDTQYFGPGTRLTVL.

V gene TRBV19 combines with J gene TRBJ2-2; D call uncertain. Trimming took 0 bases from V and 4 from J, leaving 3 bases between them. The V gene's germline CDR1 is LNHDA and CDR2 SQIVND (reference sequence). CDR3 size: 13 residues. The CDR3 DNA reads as TGTGCCAGTAGTATAGACCCCACCGGGGAGCTGTTTTTT. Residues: CASSIDPTGELFF.

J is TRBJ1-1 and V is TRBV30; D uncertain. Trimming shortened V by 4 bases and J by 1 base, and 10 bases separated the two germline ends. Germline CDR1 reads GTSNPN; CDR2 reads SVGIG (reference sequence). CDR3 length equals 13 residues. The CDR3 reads CAWTPDQNTEAFF. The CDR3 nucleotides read TGTGCCTGGACCCCAGACCAGAACACTGAAGCTTTCTTT.

The CDR3 reads CASSLGVAGGPGDTQYF. The CDR3 DNA reads TGCGCCAGCAGCTTGGGAGTAGCGGGAGGGCCTGGGGATACGCAGTATTTT. The chain uses TRBV5-1 and TRBJ2-3, with TRBD2 matching over 11 bases. Losses at the gene ends were 0 bases for V and 6 bases for J; bases not matched to a gene: 9. There are 17 residues in the CDR3. CDR1 and CDR2 from the germline V gene are SGHRS and YFSETQ.

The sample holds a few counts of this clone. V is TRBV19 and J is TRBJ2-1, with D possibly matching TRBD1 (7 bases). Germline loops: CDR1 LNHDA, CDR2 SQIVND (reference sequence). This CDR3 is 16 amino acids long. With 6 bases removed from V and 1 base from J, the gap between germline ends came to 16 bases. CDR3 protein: CASRPRTGGSYNEQFF. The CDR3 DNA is TGTGCCAGTAGACCCCGGACAGGAGGGTCCTACAATGAGCAGTTCTTC.

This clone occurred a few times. This chain's CDR3 is CASSYSDRGRGAEQYF. The CDR3 coding sequence is TGCGCCAGCAGTTACTCTGATCGCGGGAGGGGGGCCGAGCAGTACTTC. V is TRBV10-2 and J is TRBJ2-7, with 9 bases fitting TRBD2. The V and J ends lost 5 bases and 6 bases, in that order; junction bases with no gene match: 14. CDR3 length: 16 residues. The germline gives CDR1 WSHSY, CDR2 SAAADI.

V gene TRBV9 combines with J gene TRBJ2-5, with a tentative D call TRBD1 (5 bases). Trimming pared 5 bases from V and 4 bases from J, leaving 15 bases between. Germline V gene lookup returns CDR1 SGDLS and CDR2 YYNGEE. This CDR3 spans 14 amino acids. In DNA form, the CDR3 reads TGTGCCAGCAGTAGGGCAGGGCTAAGAGAGACCCAGTACTTC. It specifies CASSRAGLRETQYF.

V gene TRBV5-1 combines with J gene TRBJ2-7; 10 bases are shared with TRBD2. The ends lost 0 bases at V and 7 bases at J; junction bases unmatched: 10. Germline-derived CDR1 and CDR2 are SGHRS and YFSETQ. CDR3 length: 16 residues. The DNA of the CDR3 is TGCGCCAGCAGCTTGGCGTCTAGCGGGAGTGTAGAAGAGCAGTACTTC. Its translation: CASSLASSGSVEEQYF.

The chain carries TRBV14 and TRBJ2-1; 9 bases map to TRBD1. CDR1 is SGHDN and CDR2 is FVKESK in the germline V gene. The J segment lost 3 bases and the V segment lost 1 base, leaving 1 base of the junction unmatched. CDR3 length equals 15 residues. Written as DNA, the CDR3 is TGTGCCAGCAGCCAAGGGACAGGGGTCTACAATGAGCAGTTCTTC. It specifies CASSQGTGVYNEQFF.

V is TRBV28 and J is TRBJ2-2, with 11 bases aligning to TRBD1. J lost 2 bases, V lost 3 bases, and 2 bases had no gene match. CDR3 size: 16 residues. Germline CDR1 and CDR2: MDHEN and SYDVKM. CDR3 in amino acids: CASSFWTGGNTGELFF. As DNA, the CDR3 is TGTGCCAGCAGTTTCTGGACAGGGGGCAACACCGGGGAGCTGTTTTTT. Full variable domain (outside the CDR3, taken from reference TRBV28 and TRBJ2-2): DVKVTQSSRYLVKRTGEKVFLECVQDMDHENMFWYRQDPGLGLRLIYFSYDVKMKEKGDIPEGYSVSREKKERFSLILESASTNQTSMYLCASSFWTGGNTGELFFGEGSRLTVL.

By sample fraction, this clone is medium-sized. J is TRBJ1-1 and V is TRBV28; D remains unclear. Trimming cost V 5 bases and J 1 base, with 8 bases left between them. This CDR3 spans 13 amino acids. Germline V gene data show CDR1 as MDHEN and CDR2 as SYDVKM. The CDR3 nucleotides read TGTGCCAGCAGTGCGGGCAGGAACACTGAAGCTTTCTTT. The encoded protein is CASSAGRNTEAFF.

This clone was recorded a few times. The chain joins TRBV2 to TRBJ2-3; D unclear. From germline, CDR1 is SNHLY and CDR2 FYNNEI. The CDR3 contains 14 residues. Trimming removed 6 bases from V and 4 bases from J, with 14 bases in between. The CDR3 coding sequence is TGTGCCAGCAGCCCCCCCGTTTCGGCAGATACGCAGTATTTT. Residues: CASSPPVSADTQYF.

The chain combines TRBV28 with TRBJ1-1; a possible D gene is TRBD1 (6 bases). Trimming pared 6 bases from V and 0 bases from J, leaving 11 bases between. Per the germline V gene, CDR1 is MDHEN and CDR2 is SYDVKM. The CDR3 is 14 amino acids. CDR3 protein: CASRNSGVNTEAFF. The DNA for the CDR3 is TGTGCCAGCAGAAATTCAGGGGTGAACACTGAAGCTTTCTTT.

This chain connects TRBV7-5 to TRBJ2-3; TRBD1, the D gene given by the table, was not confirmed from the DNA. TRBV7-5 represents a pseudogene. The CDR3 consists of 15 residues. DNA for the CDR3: TGTGCCAGCAGCCGTGGACAGGGAATCACAGATACGCAGTATTTT. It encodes CASSRGQGITDTQYF.

The CDR3 loop reads CASSIRPATNEKLFF. The CDR3 DNA follows: TGTGCCAGTAGTATTAGGCCAGCAACTAATGAAAAACTGTTTTTT. This chain connects TRBV19 to TRBJ1-4; D remains ambiguous. Germline-derived CDR1 and CDR2 are LNHDA and SQIVND (reference sequence). This CDR3 comprises 15 residues. Trimming pared 3 bases from V and 0 bases from J, leaving 8 bases between.

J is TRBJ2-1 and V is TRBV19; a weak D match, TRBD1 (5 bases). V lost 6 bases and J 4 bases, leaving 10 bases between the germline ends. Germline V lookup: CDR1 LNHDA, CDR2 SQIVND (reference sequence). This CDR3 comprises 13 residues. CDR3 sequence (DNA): TGTGCCAGTAGGCGGCAGGGATACAATGAGCAGTTCTTC. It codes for CASRRQGYNEQFF.

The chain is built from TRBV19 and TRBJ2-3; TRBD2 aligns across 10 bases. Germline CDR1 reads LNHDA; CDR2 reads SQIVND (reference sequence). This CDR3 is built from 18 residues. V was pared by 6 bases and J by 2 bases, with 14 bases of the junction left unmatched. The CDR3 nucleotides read TGTGCCAGTAGCCGAGTGCCGGGACTAGCGTCTGTCACAGATACGCAGTATTTT. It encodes CASSRVPGLASVTDTQYF.

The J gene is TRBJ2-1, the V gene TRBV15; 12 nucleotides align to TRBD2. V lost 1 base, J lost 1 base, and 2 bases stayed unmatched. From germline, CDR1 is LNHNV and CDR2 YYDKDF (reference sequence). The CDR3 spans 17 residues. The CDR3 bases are TGTGCCACCAGCAGAGGACTAGCGGGAGAGTCCTACAATGAGCAGTTCTTC. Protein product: CATSRGLAGESYNEQFF.

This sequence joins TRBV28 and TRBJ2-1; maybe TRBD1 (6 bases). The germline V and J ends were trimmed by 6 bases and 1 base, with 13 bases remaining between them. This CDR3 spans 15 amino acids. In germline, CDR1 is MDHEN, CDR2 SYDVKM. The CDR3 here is CASRDQGPSYNEQFF. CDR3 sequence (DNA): TGTGCCAGCAGGGACCAGGGGCCTTCCTACAATGAGCAGTTCTTC.

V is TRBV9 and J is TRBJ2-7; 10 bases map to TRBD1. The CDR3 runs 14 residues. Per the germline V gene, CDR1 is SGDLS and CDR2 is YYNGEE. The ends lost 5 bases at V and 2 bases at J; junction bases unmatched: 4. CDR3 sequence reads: CASSSTGGPYEQYF. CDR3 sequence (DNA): TGTGCCAGCAGTTCGACAGGGGGCCCCTACGAGCAGTACTTC.

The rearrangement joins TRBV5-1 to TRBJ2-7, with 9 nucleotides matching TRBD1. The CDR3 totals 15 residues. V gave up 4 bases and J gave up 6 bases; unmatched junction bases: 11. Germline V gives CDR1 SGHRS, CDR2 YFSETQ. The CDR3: CASSTLVQGAREQYF. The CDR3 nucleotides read TGCGCCAGCAGCACACTAGTACAGGGGGCCCGCGAGCAGTACTTC.

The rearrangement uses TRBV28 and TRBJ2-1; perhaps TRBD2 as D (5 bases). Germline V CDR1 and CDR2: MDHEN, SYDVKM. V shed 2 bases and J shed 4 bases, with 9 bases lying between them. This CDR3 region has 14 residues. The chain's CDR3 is CASSLRTPYNEQFF. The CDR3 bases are TGTGCCAGCAGTTTAAGGACTCCTTACAATGAGCAGTTCTTC.

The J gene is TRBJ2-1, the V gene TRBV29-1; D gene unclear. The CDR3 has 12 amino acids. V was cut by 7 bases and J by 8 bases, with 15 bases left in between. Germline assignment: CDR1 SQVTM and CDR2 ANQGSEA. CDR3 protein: CSGDRQYDEQFF. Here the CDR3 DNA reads TGCAGCGGAGATCGGCAGTACGATGAGCAGTTCTTC.